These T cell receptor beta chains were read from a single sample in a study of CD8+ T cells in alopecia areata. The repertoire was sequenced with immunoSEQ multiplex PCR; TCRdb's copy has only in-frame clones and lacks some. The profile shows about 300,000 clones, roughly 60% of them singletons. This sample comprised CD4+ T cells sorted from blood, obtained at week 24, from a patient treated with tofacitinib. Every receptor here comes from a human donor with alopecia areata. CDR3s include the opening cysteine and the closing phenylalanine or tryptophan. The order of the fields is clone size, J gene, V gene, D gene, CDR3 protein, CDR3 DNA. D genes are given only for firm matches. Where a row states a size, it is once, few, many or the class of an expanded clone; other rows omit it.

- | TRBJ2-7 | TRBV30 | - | CARPRGPGRVEDEQYF | TGTGCCCGACCACGGGGCCCAGGTAGAGTAGAGGACGAGCAGTACTTC
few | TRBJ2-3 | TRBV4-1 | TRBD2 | CASSQLGLAADTQYF | TGCGCCAGCAGCCAACTGGGACTAGCGGCAGATACGCAGTATTTT
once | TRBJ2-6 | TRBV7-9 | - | CASSLAVGGPFSGANVLTF | TGTGCCAGCAGCTTAGCTGTCGGGGGTCCTTTCTCTGGGGCCAACGTCCTGACTTTC
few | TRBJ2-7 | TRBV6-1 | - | CASNLNTYEQYF | TGTGCCAGCAACTTAAACACCTACGAGCAGTACTTC
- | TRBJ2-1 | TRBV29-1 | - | CSVYQSNEQFF | TGCAGCGTATACCAGAGCAATGAGCAGTTCTTC
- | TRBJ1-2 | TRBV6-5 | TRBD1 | CASSSFDRGYGYTF | TGTGCCAGCAGTTCCTTCGACAGGGGCTATGGCTACACCTTC
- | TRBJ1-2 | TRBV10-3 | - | CAIRAGTENGYTF | TGTGCCATCAGAGCCGGGACCGAGAATGGCTACACCTTC
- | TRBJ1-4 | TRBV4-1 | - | CASSPAAKKLFF | TGCGCCAGCAGCCCTGCAGCTAAAAAACTGTTTTTT
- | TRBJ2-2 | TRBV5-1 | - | CASSLIENGNTGELFF | TGCGCCAGCAGCTTGATAGAGAACGGAAACACCGGGGAGCTGTTTTTT
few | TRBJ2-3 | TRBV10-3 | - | CAISGYRTDTQYF | TGTGCCATCAGTGGATACCGCACAGATACGCAGTATTTT
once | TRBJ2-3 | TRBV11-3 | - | CASSLDPVLDTQYF | TGTGCCAGCAGCTTAGATCCCGTTCTAGATACGCAGTATTTT
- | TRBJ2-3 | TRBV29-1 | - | CSVEGVAEFSTDTQYF | TGCAGCGTTGAAGGCGTGGCTGAATTTAGCACAGATACGCAGTATTTT
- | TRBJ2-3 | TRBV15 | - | CATSRETDTQYF | TGTGCCACCAGCAGAGAGACAGATACGCAGTATTTT
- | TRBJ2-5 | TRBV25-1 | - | CASSEYMGLQETQYF | TGTGCCAGCAGTGAATATATGGGGCTCCAAGAGACCCAGTACTTC
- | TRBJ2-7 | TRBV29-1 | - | CSVETGSYEQYF | TGCAGCGTCGAAACAGGGTCATACGAGCAGTACTTC
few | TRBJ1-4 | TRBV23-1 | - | CASSQKSFPEKLFF | TGCGCCAGCAGTCAGAAGTCTTTTCCGGAAAAACTGTTTTTT
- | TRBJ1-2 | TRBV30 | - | CAWRQTNYGYTF | TGTGCCTGGAGACAGACAAACTATGGCTACACCTTC
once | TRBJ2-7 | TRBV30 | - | CAWSVYIEGEQYF | TGTGCCTGGAGTGTTTATATCGAGGGCGAGCAGTACTTC
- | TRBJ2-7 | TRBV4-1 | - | CASSRVPGRYEQYF | TGCGCCAGCAGCCGGGTCCCGGGACGTTACGAGCAGTACTTC
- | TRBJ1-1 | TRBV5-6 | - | CASSKRNTEAFF | TGTGCCAGCAGCAAGAGGAACACTGAAGCTTTCTTT
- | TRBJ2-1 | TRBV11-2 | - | CASTLRGSGNEQFF | TGTGCCAGCACCCTTAGGGGCTCTGGCAATGAGCAGTTCTTC
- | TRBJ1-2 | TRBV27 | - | CASGSPRGYTF | TGTGCCAGCGGATCGCCCCGTGGCTACACCTTC
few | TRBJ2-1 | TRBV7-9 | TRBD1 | CASSLGDREWNEQFF | TGTGCCAGCAGCTTAGGGGACAGGGAATGGAATGAGCAGTTCTTC
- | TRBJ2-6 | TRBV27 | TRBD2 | CASSVRAGGFGGANVLTF | TGTGCCAGCAGTGTCCGAGCGGGGGGTTTTGGTGGGGCCAACGTCCTGACTTTC
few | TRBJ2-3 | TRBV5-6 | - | CASSLDRRGTDTQYF | TGTGCCAGCAGCTTGGATAGGAGAGGCACAGATACGCAGTATTTT
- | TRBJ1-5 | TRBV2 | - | CASSVGQGRNQPQHF | TGTGCCAGCAGTGTAGGGCAGGGGCGCAATCAGCCCCAGCATTTT
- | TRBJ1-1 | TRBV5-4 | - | CASSLVGLNTEAFF | TGTGCCAGCAGCTTGGTTGGGTTGAACACTGAAGCTTTCTTT
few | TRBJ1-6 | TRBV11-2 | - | CASSFGGRHSPLHF | TGTGCCAGCAGCTTTGGCGGTCGGCATTCACCCCTCCACTTT
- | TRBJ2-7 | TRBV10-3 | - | CAISESTTEQYF | TGTGCCATCAGTGAGTCGACGACAGAGCAGTACTTC
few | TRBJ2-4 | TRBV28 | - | CASRPPLHAAKNIQYF | TGTGCCAGCAGGCCTCCACTCCACGCGGCCAAAAACATTCAGTACTTC
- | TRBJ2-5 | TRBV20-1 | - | CSAGHLETQYF | TGCAGTGCAGGTCACCTGGAGACCCAGTACTTC
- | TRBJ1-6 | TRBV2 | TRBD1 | CASSVTGGASPLHF | TGTGCCAGCAGCGTGACAGGGGGCGCTTCACCCCTCCACTTT
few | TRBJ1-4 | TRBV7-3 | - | CASSQGAANEKLFF | TGTGCCAGCAGTCAAGGGGCGGCTAATGAAAAACTGTTTTTT
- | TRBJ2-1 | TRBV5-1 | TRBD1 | CASSSSPTGWSSYNEQFF | TGCGCCAGCAGCTCGTCCCCGACAGGGTGGTCCTCCTACAATGAGCAGTTCTTC
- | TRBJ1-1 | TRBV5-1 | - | CASSFQSYRENTEAFF | TGCGCCAGCAGCTTTCAATCTTACAGGGAGAACACTGAAGCTTTCTTT
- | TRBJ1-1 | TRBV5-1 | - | CASSLGDGVLNTEAFF | TGCGCCAGCAGCTTGGGCGACGGAGTTTTGAACACTGAAGCTTTCTTT
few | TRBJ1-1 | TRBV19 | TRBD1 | CASSTRDRGKTEAFF | TGTGCCAGTAGTACCAGGGACAGGGGGAAGACTGAAGCTTTCTTT
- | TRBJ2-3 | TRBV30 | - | CAWSGGGSSHSTDTQYF | TGTGCCTGGAGTGGAGGGGGATCCTCACATAGCACAGATACGCAGTATTTT
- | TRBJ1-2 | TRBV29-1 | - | CSVGGILLYGYTF | TGCAGCGTTGGGGGCATCCTTCTCTATGGCTACACCTTC
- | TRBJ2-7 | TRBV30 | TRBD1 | CAWRKRQGFREQYF | TGTGCCTGGAGGAAGAGACAGGGGTTCCGCGAGCAGTACTTC
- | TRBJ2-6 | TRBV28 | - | CASSLGGSVSSGANVLTF | TGTGCCAGCAGTTTAGGTGGCAGCGTAAGCTCTGGGGCCAACGTCCTGACTTTC
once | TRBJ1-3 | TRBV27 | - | CASSSRDEPGNTIYF | TGTGCCAGCAGTTCCCGGGACGAGCCCGGAAACACCATATATTTT
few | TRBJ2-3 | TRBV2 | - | CASKLTATDTQYF | TGTGCCAGCAAATTGACAGCCACAGATACGCAGTATTTT
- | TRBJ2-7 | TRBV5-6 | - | CASSHSYEQYF | TGTGCCAGCAGCCACTCCTACGAGCAGTACTTC
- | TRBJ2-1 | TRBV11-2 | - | CASSFREQFF | TGTGCCAGCAGCTTTCGTGAGCAGTTCTTC
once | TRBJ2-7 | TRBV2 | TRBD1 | CASSESGTGPYEQYF | TGTGCCAGCAGTGAAAGTGGGACAGGACCCTACGAGCAGTACTTC
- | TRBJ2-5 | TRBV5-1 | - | CASSGRDLWETQYF | TGCGCCAGCAGCGGCCGGGACCTGTGGGAGACCCAGTACTTC
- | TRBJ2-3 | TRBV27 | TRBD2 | CASTQPGGGQGPDTQYF | TGTGCCAGCACCCAACCCGGCGGGGGGCAGGGGCCAGATACGCAGTATTTT
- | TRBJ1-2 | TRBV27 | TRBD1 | CASSIESATGGNYGYTF | TGTGCCAGCAGTATAGAATCTGCTACAGGGGGTAACTATGGCTACACCTTC
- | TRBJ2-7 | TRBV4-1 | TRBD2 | CASSQDRTSGGYEQYF | TGCGCCAGCAGCCAAGATCGGACTAGCGGGGGGTACGAGCAGTACTTC
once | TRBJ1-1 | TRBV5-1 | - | CASSLQPQGESTEAFF | TGCGCCAGCAGCCTACAACCCCAGGGTGAGAGCACTGAAGCTTTCTTT
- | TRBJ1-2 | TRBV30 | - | CAWRWGYSGGYGYTF | TGTGCCTGGAGGTGGGGTTACAGCGGGGGTTATGGCTACACCTTC
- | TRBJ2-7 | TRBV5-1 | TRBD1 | CASSSGTEPYEQYF | TGCGCCAGCAGCTCCGGGACAGAGCCATACGAGCAGTACTTC
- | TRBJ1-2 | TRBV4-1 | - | CASSQSGMAGYTF | TGCGCCAGCAGCCAGTCGGGAATGGCCGGCTACACCTTC